These T cell receptor beta chains were read from a single sample in a study of blood T cell repertoires in COVID-19. TCRdb keeps only in-frame clones here, not all; method: immunoSEQ multiplex PCR. Of fewer than 300,000 clones in the sample, 85% to 90% were seen once. Sequencing was carried out using peripheral blood. These receptor sequences come from a woman in her 50s with COVID-19, enrolled during active disease. The CDR3 runs from the conserved cysteine through the conserved F or W. D genes are given only for firm matches. For some rows the clone size is stated as once, few or many, or as a class when expanded; others skip it.

size	D	J	V	CDR3	DNA
-	-	TRBJ2-1	TRBV7-3	CASSLTGGNNEQFF	TGTGCCAGCAGCTTAACTGGCGGAAACAATGAGCAGTTCTTC
-	-	TRBJ1-1	TRBV18	CASSFVAGQRNTEAFF	TGTGCCAGCTCATTTGTGGCAGGCCAACGGAACACTGAAGCTTTCTTT
-	-	TRBJ2-5	TRBV7-2	CASSPFIADGGETQYF	TGTGCCAGCAGCCCGTTTATAGCGGATGGAGGAGAGACCCAGTACTTC
few	TRBD2	TRBJ2-7	TRBV3-1/TRBV3-2	CASSQGLAVSYEQYF	TGTGCCAGCAGCCAAGGACTAGCGGTATCCTACGAGCAGTACTTC
-	-	TRBJ2-7	TRBV19	CASSSLSYEQYF	TGTGCCAGTAGTTCCCTCTCCTACGAGCAGTACTTC
-	-	TRBJ1-5	TRBV9	CASSANQGSQPQHF	TGTGCCAGCAGCGCAAACCAGGGTAGTCAGCCCCAGCATTTT
-	-	TRBJ1-2	TRBV29-1	CSATTAFSYTF	TGCAGCGCCACCACAGCCTTTAGCTACACCTTC
-	TRBD1	TRBJ2-1	TRBV4-2	CASSQGQGALVEQFF	TGTGCCAGCAGCCAAGGACAGGGGGCCTTGGTTGAGCAGTTCTTC
-	-	TRBJ2-1	TRBV5-1	CASSSPGGTSGYNEQFF	TGCGCCAGCAGCTCCCCAGGGGGGACCTCTGGCTACAATGAGCAGTTCTTC
-	TRBD2	TRBJ2-2	TRBV6-6	CASSPAGLAGMRGELFF	TGTGCCAGCAGTCCAGCCGGACTAGCGGGAATGCGCGGGGAGCTGTTTTTT
-	-	TRBJ2-1	TRBV7-8	CASEASSSYNEQFF	TGTGCCAGCGAGGCTTCGAGCTCCTACAATGAGCAGTTCTTC
-	-	TRBJ2-5	TRBV5-1	CASSLAAGPSQETQYF	TGCGCCAGCAGCTTGGCGGCAGGGCCCTCACAAGAGACCCAGTACTTC
-	TRBD2	TRBJ2-1	TRBV5-1	CASRLSGTMGNEQFF	TGCGCCAGCAGGCTTAGCGGGACCATGGGCAATGAGCAGTTCTTC
-	-	TRBJ2-1	TRBV30	CAWSVAGSSYNEQFF	TGTGCCTGGAGTGTAGCCGGGAGCTCCTACAATGAGCAGTTCTTC
-	-	TRBJ1-4	TRBV4-1	CASMAVQAANEKLFF	TGCGCCAGCATGGCCGTTCAGGCCGCTAATGAAAAACTGTTTTTT
-	TRBD1	TRBJ1-3	TRBV2	CASGFPTRTGVSGNTIYF	TGTGCCAGCGGATTCCCGACCCGGACAGGGGTCTCTGGAAACACCATATATTTT
-	-	TRBJ1-1	TRBV5-1	CASSLVSGGSEAFF	TGCGCCAGCAGCTTGGTGTCGGGAGGCTCTGAAGCTTTCTTT
few	TRBD1	TRBJ2-6	TRBV6-5	CASRQGDSGANVLTF	TGTGCCAGCAGACAGGGGGACTCTGGGGCCAACGTCCTGACTTTC
-	-	TRBJ2-3	TRBV4-2	CASSQAQLRGTQYF	TGTGCCAGCAGCCAAGCACAGCTTCGGGGGACGCAGTATTTT
-	TRBD1	TRBJ1-5	TRBV3-1/TRBV3-2	CASSQDQGDRAGQPQHF	TGTGCCAGCAGCCAAGATCAAGGGGACAGGGCAGGTCAGCCCCAGCATTTT
-	TRBD1	TRBJ1-2	TRBV27	CASSLIGDRAGGYTF	TGTGCCAGCAGTTTAATAGGGGACAGGGCTGGGGGCTACACCTTC
-	-	TRBJ1-2	TRBV19	CASSIVQGTYGYTF	TGTGCCAGTAGTATAGTTCAGGGGACCTATGGCTACACCTTC
-	TRBD1	TRBJ1-2	TRBV14	CASSRRDRENYGYTF	TGTGCCAGCAGCCGCCGGGACAGGGAAAACTATGGCTACACCTTC
-	TRBD1	TRBJ2-1	TRBV2	CASSPRGTGPSEQFF	TGTGCCAGCAGTCCGCGAGGGACAGGGCCAAGTGAGCAGTTCTTC
-	TRBD1	TRBJ1-4	TRBV18	CASSMTGTGGAGTNEKLFF	TGTGCCAGCTCAATGACCGGGACAGGCGGCGCGGGAACTAATGAAAAACTGTTTTTT
-	-	TRBJ1-1	TRBV7-2	CASSAQIRGAGTEAFF	TGTGCCAGCAGCGCACAAATCAGGGGCGCAGGCACTGAAGCTTTCTTT
-	TRBD1	TRBJ2-5	TRBV5-5	CASSLRQGIETQYF	TGTGCCAGCAGCCTCAGACAGGGGATAGAGACCCAGTACTTC
-	-	TRBJ1-1	TRBV10-1	CASSGVAQAFF	TGCGCCAGCAGTGGCGTAGCGCAAGCTTTCTTT
-	-	TRBJ1-2	TRBV12-3/TRBV12-4	CASSLERNYGYTF	TGTGCCAGCAGTTTAGAGAGAAACTATGGCTACACCTTC
-	-	TRBJ2-1	TRBV11-2	CASSPGLNEQFF	TGTGCCAGCAGCCCAGGACTGAATGAGCAGTTCTTC
once	-	TRBJ2-7	TRBV5-4	CASSRQGIREQYF	TGTGCCAGCAGTAGACAAGGTATTCGCGAGCAGTACTTC
-	-	TRBJ2-6	TRBV19	CASSMINRRVLTF	TGTGCCAGTAGTATGATCAACAGGCGCGTCCTGACTTTC
-	TRBD2	TRBJ2-7	TRBV5-5	CASSFGTSFTYEQYF	TGTGCCAGCAGCTTCGGGACTAGCTTTACCTACGAGCAGTACTTC
-	TRBD2	TRBJ2-7	TRBV11-3	CASSFSGSDGEQYF	TGTGCCAGCAGCTTTAGCGGGAGTGACGGCGAGCAGTACTTC
-	-	TRBJ2-1	TRBV6-1	CASSDGAEQFF	TGTGCCAGCAGTGACGGTGCTGAGCAGTTCTTC
-	TRBD2	TRBJ2-3	TRBV11-3	CASSLEAAGGGDTQYF	TGTGCCAGCAGCTTAGAAGCAGCGGGAGGAGGAGATACGCAGTATTTT
-	-	TRBJ1-2	TRBV5-1	CASSLGQTYGYTF	TGCGCCAGCAGCTTAGGACAGACTTATGGCTACACCTTC
-	-	TRBJ1-6	TRBV10-3	CAISESGRDNSPLHF	TGTGCCATCAGTGAGTCAGGGAGAGATAATTCACCCCTCCACTTT